This TCR beta chain was sequenced for a study of blood T cell repertoires in COVID-19. Turning to the study itself: There were acute and convalescent COVID-19 samples, and they came from the United States, Italy and Spain. From T cells, B-cell-depleted T cells, or PBMCs came the material, which was cDNA or gDNA.

Repertoires were generated with immunoSEQ multiplex PCR, while TCRdb's copy carries only in-frame clones and drops some. The sample contains 150,000 to 200,000 clones, 86% of which appear only once. The clonotype originates from a man between 65 and 85 years old with acute or convalescent COVID-19. Material for sequencing was peripheral blood.

The DNA of the CDR3 is TGTGCCTGCTCTCCGGGGACAGCTTCCTACGAGCAGTACTTC. The encoded protein is CACSPGTASYEQYF. The gene calls are TRBV6-4 and TRBJ2-7; the match to TRBD1 covers 7 bases. With V trimmed by 11 bases and J by 1 base, 11 bases remained unmatched. In germline, CDR1 is MRHNA, CDR2 SNTAGT. This CDR3 has 14 residues.